This TCR beta chain was retrieved from a study of neurological immune-mediated disorders. TCRdb fed the 5' RACE reads into MiXCR, producing one record per CDR3 protein. Among more than 15,000 distinct CDR3 sequences, 3% to 3.5% were seen once, and the ten largest hold about 19%. This clonotype has at least ten counts. Its antigen remains unknown. Overall study findings and caveats: HTLV-1-associated myelopathy had the most TCR clonal expansion, whereas multiple sclerosis had the least (lower than in healthy controls). Because no CDR3 amino acid sequences were shared across subjects by expanded clones, private repertoires were suggested in all groups.

A blood bank in Maryland, USA, provided the volunteers who served as healthy controls. Each sorted-subset library came from some 980,000 CD4+ or CD8+ T cells. CDR3 size: 14 residues. V was pared by 3 bases and J by 4 bases, with 13 bases between. Germline lookup yields CDR1 DFQATT and CDR2 SNEGSKA (reference sequence). Sequenced: CD8+ T cells from blood. The clonotype originates from a woman aged 40 to 50 in good health. This chain connects TRBV20-1 to TRBJ2-1, with TRBD2 as a possible D gene (5 bases). The CDR3 nucleotides are TGCAGTGCTAGGGCGGCACTAGAGTACAATGAGCAGTTCTTC. It is translated as CSARAALEYNEQFF.